Presented here are 7 T cell receptor beta chains from one specimen sequenced in a study of T cell changes during pregnancy in multiple sclerosis. Method: immunoSEQ multiplex PCR; TCRdb's copy keeps in-frame clones and lacks some. The data show around 30,000 clones, around 89% seen once. The starting material was CD4+ T cells from peripheral blood mononuclear cells, obtained in the third trimester of pregnancy. The receptors shown here come from a female donor in good health, enrolled as a control in a pregnancy study.

The chain combines TRBV30 with TRBJ1-5; D is perhaps TRBD1 (6 bases). This CDR3 region has 14 residues. Trimming stripped 5 bases from V and 3 bases from J, with 14 bases between. The V gene's germline CDR1 is GTSNPN and CDR2 SVGIG (reference sequence). The CDR3 region has the DNA TGTGCCTGGCAGGGGACAAATTACAATCAGCCCCAGCATTTT. It codes for CAWQGTNYNQPQHF.

The chain links TRBV11-3 to TRBJ1-5; TRBD1 is a possible D gene (5 bases). Germline CDR1 reads SGHNT; CDR2 reads YENEEA. The CDR3 extends over 13 amino acids. V lost 3 bases to trimming and J lost 7 bases, with 10 bases between them. CDR3 loop: CASSLREGQPQHF. The CDR3 coding sequence is TGTGCCAGCAGCTTGAGGGAGGGGCAGCCCCAGCATTTT.

The V gene is TRBV21-1, the J gene TRBJ1-1; TRBD1 is the table's D call and was not checked against the DNA. TRBV21-1 is an annotated pseudogene. The CDR3 has 14 residues. The CDR3 DNA follows: TGTGCCAGCAGCCCTGGGACAGAGGACGCTGAAGCTTTCTTT. Translating it yields CASSPGTEDAEAFF.

The CDR3 DNA sequence: TGTGCCAGCAGTGAAGTGGGACAGGGGGCATCATCGAAGGGCTACACCTTC. Translated: CASSEVGQGASSKGYTF. The chain employs TRBV6-1 and TRBJ1-2, with 12 bases that match TRBD1. V lost 1 base and J lost 8; bases outside the gene matches: 11. From germline, CDR1 is MNHNS and CDR2 SASEGT. The CDR3 has 17 residues.

The chain uses TRBV7-6 and TRBJ2-3, with a possible D match to TRBD1 (5 bases). This CDR3 comprises 15 residues. Germline CDR1 and CDR2: SGHVS and FNYEAQ. V lost 5 bases and J 1 base, leaving 13 bases between the germline ends. DNA for the CDR3: TGTGCCAGCAGCCCCAGGGCGGAACGCACAGATACGCAGTATTTT. It codes for CASSPRAERTDTQYF.

With regard to this clone: This sample includes further DNA sequences coding for the same CDR3. For the CDR3, the DNA is TGTGCCATCAGTGAGGCAGGCTCTGGAAACACCATATATTTT. Translating gives CAISEAGSGNTIYF. V and J are TRBV10-3 and TRBJ1-3, with D uncertain. The V and J ends lost 2 bases and 0 bases respectively, with 5 bases between them. The CDR3 runs to 14 residues. The germline V gene has CDR1 ENHRY and CDR2 SYGVKD.

The chain joins TRBV19 to TRBJ2-1; 10 nucleotides line up with TRBD2. Per germline, CDR1 LNHDA and CDR2 SQIVND (reference sequence). After removal of 3 bases from V and 7 bases from J, the junction contained 12 bases not matched to a gene. The CDR3 length is 17 residues. CDR3 sequence: CASSMLYPSGGSNEQFF. In nucleotides, the CDR3 is TGTGCCAGTAGTATGTTGTACCCTAGCGGGGGATCAAATGAGCAGTTCTTC.